These 25 T cell receptor beta chains came from one sample sequenced in a study of blood T cell repertoires in COVID-19. TCRdb keeps only in-frame clones here, not all; method: immunoSEQ multiplex PCR. The sample shows fewer than 250,000 clones, about nine tenths of them seen only once. Sequencing was done on a sample of peripheral blood. Source of these receptors: a woman between 40 and 50 years old with acute or convalescent COVID-19.

The CDR3 DNA reads TGTGCCACCAGTGATACCCATCCTAGCTCCTACAATGAGCAGTTCTTC. Amino acid sequence: CATSDTHPSSYNEQFF. The chain combines TRBV24-1 with TRBJ2-1; D unresolved. CDR3 length: 16 amino acids. Germline values: CDR1 KGHDR, CDR2 SFDVKD. The germline V and J ends were trimmed by 3 bases and 0 bases, with 11 bases remaining between them.

The rearrangement uses TRBV6-4 and TRBJ2-7; a weak D match, TRBD2 (5 bases). Germline V gene data show CDR1 as MRHNA and CDR2 as SNTAGT. V was trimmed by 8 bases and J by 0 bases, leaving 17 bases between them. This CDR3 has 15 residues. The DNA for the CDR3 is TGTGCCAGCCTCATTACCAAGGGAGCCTCCTACGAGCAGTACGTC. It is translated as CASLITKGASYEQYV.

The J gene is TRBJ1-5, the V gene TRBV6-5; no reliable D call. Trimming took 2 bases from V and 8 from J, leaving 10 bases between them. The CDR3 totals 13 residues. From germline, CDR1 is MNHEY and CDR2 SVGAGI. The CDR3 sequence: CASSYGPLKPQHF. CDR3 nucleotides: TGTGCCAGCAGTTACGGCCCGTTGAAGCCCCAGCATTTT.

This clone was seen a single time. The chain joins TRBV6-5 to TRBJ1-3; D is unclear. Germline V lookup: CDR1 MNHEY, CDR2 SVGAGI. CDR3 length: 15 residues. The V end was cut by 8 bases, the J end by 0 bases, with 14 bases between. The CDR3 protein is CASGRGSLSGNTIYF. For the CDR3, the DNA is TGTGCCAGCGGGCGGGGTTCCCTCTCTGGAAACACCATATATTTT.

The CDR3 here is CASGGRGRGYTF. The CDR3, as DNA: TGTGCCAGTGGGGGGCGCGGGAGAGGCTACACCTTC. This chain joins TRBV19 and TRBJ1-2, with D perhaps matching TRBD1 (6 bases). V dropped 8 bases and J dropped 8 bases, with 15 bases sitting between them. This CDR3 comprises 12 residues. Germline values: CDR1 LNHDA, CDR2 SQIVND (reference sequence).

This chain connects TRBV3-1 (or the pseudogene TRBV3-2) to TRBJ1-2; D might be TRBD1 (6 bases). CDR1 and CDR2 from the germline V gene are LGHDT and YNNKEL (reference sequence). CDR3 size: 15 residues. The V end was cut by 4 bases, the J end by 2 bases, with 14 bases between. CDR3 residues: CASSPNSQGNYGYTF. The DNA of the CDR3 is TGTGCCAGCAGCCCGAACTCACAGGGAAACTATGGCTACACCTTC.

This rearrangement joins TRBV19 to TRBJ1-4; the D gene is possibly TRBD1 (5 bases). The germline V gene encodes CDR1 LNHDA and CDR2 SQIVND (reference sequence). This CDR3 spans 16 amino acids. The V and J ends lost 3 bases and 0 bases respectively, with 11 bases between them. The DNA for the CDR3 is TGTGCCAGTAGTATCTCGTTGACAGCAACTAATGAAAAACTGTTTTTT. This translates into CASSISLTATNEKLFF.

This clone is a singleton in its sample. J is TRBJ1-1 and V is TRBV6-5; D possibly corresponds to TRBD1 (6 bases). The ends were cut back, 2 bases at V and 7 bases at J, with 17 bases in the middle. There are 15 residues in the CDR3. The V gene's germline CDR1 is MNHEY and CDR2 SVGAGI. The CDR3, as DNA: TGTGCCAGCAGTTACACAGGGACACCCGAATATGAAGCTTTCTTT. This codes for CASSYTGTPEYEAFF.

This chain connects TRBV9 to TRBJ2-5; the match to TRBD2 covers 9 bases. This CDR3 is 13 amino acids long. Per germline, CDR1 SGDLS and CDR2 YYNGEE. The CDR3 sequence is CVYPVAGEETQYF. The CDR3 DNA is TGTGTCTACCCGGTAGCGGGGGAAGAGACCCAGTACTTC. The whole variable domain, filled in from reference TRBV9 and TRBJ2-5, reads DSGVTQTPKHLITATGQRVTLRCSPRSGDLSVYWYQQSLDQGLQFLIQYYNGEERAKGNILERFSAQQFPDLHSELNLSSLELGDSALYFCVYPVAGEETQYFGPGTRLLVL.

This clone was seen only once. This chain uses TRBV3-1 (or the pseudogene TRBV3-2) with TRBJ1-5; D ambiguous. The germline CDR1 and CDR2 sequences are LGHDT and YNNKEL (reference sequence). Trimming left V 3 bases short and J 3 bases short, with 15 bases between. The CDR3 is 16 amino acids. The CDR3 bases are TGTGCCAGCAGCCAGGGAGTCGGTAACCCCAATCAGCCCCAGCATTTT. Translated: CASSQGVGNPNQPQHF.

The J gene is TRBJ1-6, the V gene TRBV7-8; 7 nucleotides agree with TRBD1. The CDR3 length is 15 residues. The germline gives CDR1 SGHVS, CDR2 FQNEAQ. The V gene end was trimmed by 3 bases and the J gene end by 6 bases; junction bases not matched to a gene: 5. The CDR3 region is CASSFETGSNSPLHF. Here the CDR3 DNA reads TGTGCCAGCAGCTTTGAGACAGGGAGTAATTCACCCCTCCACTTT.

This clone came up a few times. The rearrangement joins TRBV5-5 to TRBJ1-1, with TRBD1 identical over 7 bases. The germline CDR1 and CDR2 sequences are SGHKS and YYEKEE (reference sequence). The CDR3 runs 14 residues. The J segment lost 3 bases and the V segment lost 0 bases, leaving 2 bases of the junction unmatched. The chain's CDR3 is CASSLVGGHTEAFF. CDR3 coding DNA: TGTGCCAGCAGCTTGGTAGGGGGCCACACTGAAGCTTTCTTT.

This rearrangement joins TRBV3-1 (or the pseudogene TRBV3-2) to TRBJ2-5, with 11 positions matching TRBD2. The germline V gene encodes CDR1 LGHDT and CDR2 YNNKEL (reference sequence). J was trimmed by 1 base and V by 5 bases; bases with no gene match: 6. This CDR3 has 16 amino acids. The CDR3 sequence: CASSDYGTSGQETQYF. CDR3 bases: TGTGCCAGCAGCGACTACGGGACTAGCGGCCAAGAGACCCAGTACTTC.

The V call is TRBV10-1, the J call TRBJ1-5; 8 bases align to TRBD1. This CDR3 has 16 amino acids. The ends lost 6 bases at V and 1 base at J; junction bases unmatched: 8. Germline CDR1 WNHNN, CDR2 SYGVQD (reference sequence). The CDR3 sequence is CASRGQGINSNQPQHF. CDR3 bases: TGCGCCAGCAGAGGACAGGGTATTAACAGCAATCAGCCCCAGCATTTT.

The chain joins TRBV5-8 to TRBJ2-5, with TRBD2 matching over 7 bases. CDR1 is SGHTS, CDR2 YDEGEE, per germline. J lost 2 bases, V lost 0 bases, and 4 bases had no gene match. The CDR3 is 15 residues long. Here the CDR3 reads CASSLGLAGQETQYF. The DNA of the CDR3 is TGTGCCAGCAGCTTGGGACTAGCCGGGCAAGAGACCCAGTACTTC.

This chain connects TRBV6-5 to TRBJ2-2; TRBD1 agrees at 10 bases. V lost 0 bases, J lost 5 bases, and 3 bases stayed unmatched. CDR1 and CDR2 (germline): MNHEY, SVGAGI. The CDR3 extends over 16 amino acids. The DNA of the CDR3 is TGTGCCAGCAGTTACTCCGACAGGGGGCAGACCGGGGAGCTGTTTTTT. Its translation: CASSYSDRGQTGELFF.

There are a few counts of this clone. V is TRBV3-1 (or the pseudogene TRBV3-2) and J is TRBJ1-2; 12 bases map to TRBD1. Per the germline V gene, CDR1 is LGHDT and CDR2 is YNNKEL (reference sequence). The CDR3 length is 16 residues. The junction had 10 bases not matched to a gene; V was cut back by 5 bases and J by 6 bases. The CDR3 coding sequence is TGTGCCAGCAGCTACCGGGACAGGGGGCGCGGCGATGGCTACACCTTC. It yields the protein CASSYRDRGRGDGYTF.

The chain links TRBV10-3 to TRBJ1-2; TRBD1 aligns across 7 bases. The V gene end was trimmed by 0 bases and the J gene end by 4 bases; junction bases not matched to a gene: 5. The CDR3 has 15 residues. CDR1 ENHRY and CDR2 SYGVKD come from the germline V gene. CDR3 DNA sequence: TGTGCCATCAGTGAGTCGGGACAGAAGGGCTATGGCTACACCTTC. It codes for CAISESGQKGYGYTF.

V gene TRBV30 combines with J gene TRBJ2-1; D might be TRBD2 (6 bases). Germline V CDR1 and CDR2: GTSNPN, SVGIG (reference sequence). The germline V and J ends were trimmed by 3 bases and 5 bases, with 17 bases remaining between them. This CDR3 has 15 residues. The DNA of the CDR3 is TGTGCCTGGAGGACTGGTAGCTGGGAGGACAATGAGCAGTTCTTC. It encodes CAWRTGSWEDNEQFF.

The genes are TRBV4-1 and TRBJ1-1; TRBD1 agrees at 7 bases. CDR3 length equals 14 residues. Germline V gives CDR1 MGHRA, CDR2 YSYEKL. V trimming: 6 bases; J trimming: 1 base; junction bases outside the gene matches: 5. The CDR3 spells CASSSRQGNTEAFF. The CDR3, as DNA: TGCGCCAGCAGTTCCCGACAGGGGAACACTGAAGCTTTCTTT.

The chain couples TRBV5-6 to TRBJ2-1, with D uncertain. Germline V gives CDR1 SGHDT, CDR2 YYEEEE. V was clipped by 4 bases and J by 15 bases, with 17 bases between them. The CDR3 contains 12 residues. In nucleotides, the CDR3 is TGTGCCAGCAGCGGTAGCAGTGGTCACGGGTTCTTC. Translation gives CASSGSSGHGFF.

This chain connects TRBV10-1 to TRBJ1-2, with D uncertain. V was cut by 7 bases and J by 6 bases, with 9 bases left in between. Germline CDR1 reads WNHNN; CDR2 reads SYGVQD (reference sequence). The CDR3 spans 11 residues. CDR3 loop: CASTEEDGYTF. In DNA, the CDR3 is TGCGCCAGCACCGAAGAGGATGGCTACACCTTC.

The CDR3 sequence: CASSDTGNGELFF. The DNA of the CDR3 is TGTGCCAGCAGCGACACAGGGAACGGGGAGCTGTTTTTT. The rearrangement uses TRBV5-6 and TRBJ2-2, with a possible D match to TRBD1 (6 bases). The V gene's germline CDR1 is SGHDT and CDR2 YYEEEE. V was trimmed by 4 bases and J by 7 bases, leaving 11 bases between them. The CDR3 is 13 amino acids.

The gene calls are TRBV19 and TRBJ1-5; D uncertain. CDR3 size: 16 residues. Trimming stripped 3 bases from V and 9 bases from J, with 21 bases between. CDR1 is LNHDA, CDR2 SQIVND, per germline (reference sequence). The CDR3 DNA sequence: TGTGCCAGTAGTATGAAGGATCGACGTCCGCGGAGGCCCCAGCATTTT. Its translation: CASSMKDRRPRRPQHF.

The chain has TRBV11-2 and TRBJ1-3, with a weak D call TRBD1 (5 bases). Germline-derived CDR1 and CDR2 are SGHAT and FQNNGV. This CDR3 comprises 17 residues. With 0 bases removed from V and 0 bases from J, the gap between germline ends came to 12 bases. Here the CDR3 DNA reads TGTGCCAGCAGCTTAGATTTCTGGGGCAGCTCTGGAAACACCATATATTTT. It encodes CASSLDFWGSSGNTIYF.